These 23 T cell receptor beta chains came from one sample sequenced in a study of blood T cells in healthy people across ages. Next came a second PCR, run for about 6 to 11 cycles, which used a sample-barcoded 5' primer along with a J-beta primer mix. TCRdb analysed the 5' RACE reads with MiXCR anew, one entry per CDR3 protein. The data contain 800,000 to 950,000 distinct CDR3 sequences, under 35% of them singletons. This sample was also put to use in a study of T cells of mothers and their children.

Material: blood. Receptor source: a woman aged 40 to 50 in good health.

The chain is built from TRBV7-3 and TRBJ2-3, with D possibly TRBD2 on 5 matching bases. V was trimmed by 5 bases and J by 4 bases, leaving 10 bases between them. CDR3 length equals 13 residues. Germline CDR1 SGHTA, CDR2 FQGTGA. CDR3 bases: TGTGCCAGCAGCCCGGAGGTAGCAGATACGCAGTATTTT. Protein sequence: CASSPEVADTQYF.

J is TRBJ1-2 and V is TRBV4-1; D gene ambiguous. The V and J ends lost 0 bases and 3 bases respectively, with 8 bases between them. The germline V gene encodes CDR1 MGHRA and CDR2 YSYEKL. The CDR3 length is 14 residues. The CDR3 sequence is CASSQDVRDYGYTF. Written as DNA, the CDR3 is TGCGCCAGCAGCCAAGATGTCAGAGACTATGGCTACACCTTC.

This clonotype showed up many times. The DNA for the CDR3 is TGTGCCAGCAGCTACCGTGGGCAGAACACTGAAGCTTTCTTT. Its protein is CASSYRGQNTEAFF. The chain joins TRBV7-2 to TRBJ1-1; D uncertain. The germline V and J ends were trimmed by 4 bases and 1 base, with 10 bases remaining between them. The CDR3 is 14 amino acids. The V gene's germline CDR1 is SGHTA and CDR2 FQGNSA. Full variable domain (rest looked up from reference TRBV7-2 and TRBJ1-1): GAGVSQSPSNKVTEKGKDVELRCDPISGHTALYWYRQSLGQGLEFLIYFQGNSAPDKSGLPSDRFSAERTGGSVSTLTIQRTQQEDSAVYLCASSYRGQNTEAFFGQGTRLTVV.

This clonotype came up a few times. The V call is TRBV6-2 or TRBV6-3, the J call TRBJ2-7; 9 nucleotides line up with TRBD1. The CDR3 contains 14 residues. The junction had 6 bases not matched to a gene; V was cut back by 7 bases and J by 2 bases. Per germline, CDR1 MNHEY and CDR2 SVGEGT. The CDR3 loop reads CASTEQGAAYEQYF. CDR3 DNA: TGTGCCAGCACCGAACAGGGGGCGGCCTACGAGCAGTACTTC.

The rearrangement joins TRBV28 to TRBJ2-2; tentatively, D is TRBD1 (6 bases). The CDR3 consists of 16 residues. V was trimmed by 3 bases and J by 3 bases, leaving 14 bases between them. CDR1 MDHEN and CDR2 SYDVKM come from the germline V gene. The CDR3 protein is CASSLTGYGDTGELFF. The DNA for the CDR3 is TGTGCCAGCAGTTTGACAGGATACGGGGACACCGGGGAGCTGTTTTTT. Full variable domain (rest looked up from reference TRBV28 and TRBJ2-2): DVKVTQSSRYLVKRTGEKVFLECVQDMDHENMFWYRQDPGLGLRLIYFSYDVKMKEKGDIPEGYSVSREKKERFSLILESASTNQTSMYLCASSLTGYGDTGELFFGEGSRLTVL.

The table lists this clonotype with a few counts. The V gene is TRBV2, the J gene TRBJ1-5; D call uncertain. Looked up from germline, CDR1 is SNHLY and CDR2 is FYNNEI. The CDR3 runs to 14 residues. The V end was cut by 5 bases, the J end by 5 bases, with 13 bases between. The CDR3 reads CASSPAYGYQPQHF. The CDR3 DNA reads TGTGCCAGCAGTCCGGCCTACGGATATCAGCCCCAGCATTTT.

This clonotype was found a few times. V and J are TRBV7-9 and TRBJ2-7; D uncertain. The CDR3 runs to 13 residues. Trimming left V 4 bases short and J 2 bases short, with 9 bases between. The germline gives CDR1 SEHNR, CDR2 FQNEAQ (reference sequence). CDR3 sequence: CASSSYSPYEQYF. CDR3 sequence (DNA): TGTGCCAGCAGCTCGTATAGTCCCTACGAGCAGTACTTC.

The CDR3 sequence is CATKPTANYGYTF. CDR3 bases: TGTGCCACCAAACCTACTGCCAACTATGGCTACACCTTC. This chain links TRBV6-5 with TRBJ1-2; D is uncertain. The V gene lost 10 bases and the J gene lost 2 bases, with 14 bases spanning the gap. CDR3 length equals 13 residues. Germline CDR1 MNHEY, CDR2 SVGAGI.

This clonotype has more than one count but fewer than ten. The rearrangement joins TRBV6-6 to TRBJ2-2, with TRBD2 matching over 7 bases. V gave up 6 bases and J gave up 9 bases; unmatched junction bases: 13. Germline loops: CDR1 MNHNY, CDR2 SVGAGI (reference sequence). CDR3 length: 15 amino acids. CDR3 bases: TGTGCCAGCAGAGACCCGGGGGAGGGCCTCAGGGAGCTGTTTTTT. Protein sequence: CASRDPGEGLRELFF.

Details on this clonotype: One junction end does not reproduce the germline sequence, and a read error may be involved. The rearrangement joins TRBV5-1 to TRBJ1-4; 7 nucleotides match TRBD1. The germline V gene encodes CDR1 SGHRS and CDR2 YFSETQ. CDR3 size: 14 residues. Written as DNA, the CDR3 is TGCGCCAGCAGCTCAGGACAGGTTAATCAAAAACGGTTTTTT. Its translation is CASSSGQVNQKRFF.

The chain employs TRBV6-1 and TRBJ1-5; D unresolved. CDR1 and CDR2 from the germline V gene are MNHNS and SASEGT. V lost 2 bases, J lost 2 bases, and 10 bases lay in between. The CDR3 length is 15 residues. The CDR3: CASSEMVYGNQPQHF. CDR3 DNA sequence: TGTGCCAGCAGTGAAATGGTATACGGCAATCAGCCCCAGCATTTT.

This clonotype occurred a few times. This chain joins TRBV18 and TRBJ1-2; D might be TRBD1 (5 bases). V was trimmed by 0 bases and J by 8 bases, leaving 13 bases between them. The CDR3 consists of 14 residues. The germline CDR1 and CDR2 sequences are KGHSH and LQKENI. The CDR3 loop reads CASSPPVLGDGYTF. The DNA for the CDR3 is TGTGCCAGCTCACCACCGGTCCTAGGGGACGGCTACACCTTC.

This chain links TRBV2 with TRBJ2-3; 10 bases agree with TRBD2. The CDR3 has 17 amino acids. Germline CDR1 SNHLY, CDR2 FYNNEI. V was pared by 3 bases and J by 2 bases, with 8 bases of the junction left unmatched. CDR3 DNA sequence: TGTGCCAGCAGTGAGCTAGCGGGGGACACGACCACAGATACGCAGTATTTT. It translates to CASSELAGDTTTDTQYF. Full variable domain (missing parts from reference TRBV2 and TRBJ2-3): EPEVTQTPSHQVTQMGQEVILRCVPISNHLYFYWYRQILGQKVEFLVSFYNNEISEKSEIFDDQFSVERPDGSNFTLKIRSTKLEDSAMYFCASSELAGDTTTDTQYFGPGTRLTVL.

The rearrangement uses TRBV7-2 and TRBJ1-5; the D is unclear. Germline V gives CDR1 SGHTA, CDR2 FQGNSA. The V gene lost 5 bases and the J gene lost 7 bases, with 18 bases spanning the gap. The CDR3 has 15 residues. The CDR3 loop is CASSPIGQVNQPQHF. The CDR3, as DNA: TGTGCCAGCAGCCCTATCGGTCAGGTAAACCAGCCCCAGCATTTT.

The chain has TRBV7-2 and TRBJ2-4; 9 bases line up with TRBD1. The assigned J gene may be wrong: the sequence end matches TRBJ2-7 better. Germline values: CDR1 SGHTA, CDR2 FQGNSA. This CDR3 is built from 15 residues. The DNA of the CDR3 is TGTGCCAGCAGCCGGGACAGGGACTCCCTCTACGAGCAGTACTTC. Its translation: CASSRDRDSLYEQYF.

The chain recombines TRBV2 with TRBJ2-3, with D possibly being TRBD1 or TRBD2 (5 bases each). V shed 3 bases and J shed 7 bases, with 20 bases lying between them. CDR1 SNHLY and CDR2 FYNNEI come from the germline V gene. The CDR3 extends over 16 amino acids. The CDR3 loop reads CASSDRDPIFGHTQYF. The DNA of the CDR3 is TGTGCCAGCAGTGATCGGGACCCAATCTTCGGGCATACGCAGTATTTT. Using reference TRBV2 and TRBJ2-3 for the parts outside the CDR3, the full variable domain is EPEVTQTPSHQVTQMGQEVILRCVPISNHLYFYWYRQILGQKVEFLVSFYNNEISEKSEIFDDQFSVERPDGSNFTLKIRSTKLEDSAMYFCASSDRDPIFGHTQYFGPGTRLTVL.

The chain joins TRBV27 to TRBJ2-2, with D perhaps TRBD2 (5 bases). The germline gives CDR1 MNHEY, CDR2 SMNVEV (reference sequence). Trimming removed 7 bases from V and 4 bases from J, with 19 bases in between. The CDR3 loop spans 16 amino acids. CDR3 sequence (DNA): TGTGCCAGCACGTCGGAGACGGGGTCCTTCACCGGGGAGCTGTTTTTT. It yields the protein CASTSETGSFTGELFF.

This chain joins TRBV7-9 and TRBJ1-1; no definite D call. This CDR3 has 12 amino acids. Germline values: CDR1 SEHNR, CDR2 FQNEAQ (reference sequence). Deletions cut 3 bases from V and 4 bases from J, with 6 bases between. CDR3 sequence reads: CASSLEVTEAFF. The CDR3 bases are TGTGCCAGCAGCTTGGAAGTCACTGAAGCTTTCTTT. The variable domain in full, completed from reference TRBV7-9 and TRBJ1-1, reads DTGVSQNPRHKITKRGQNVTFRCDPISEHNRLYWYRQTLGQGPEFLTYFQNEAQLEKSRLLSDRFSAERPKGSFSTLEIQRTEQGDSAMYLCASSLEVTEAFFGQGTRLTVV.

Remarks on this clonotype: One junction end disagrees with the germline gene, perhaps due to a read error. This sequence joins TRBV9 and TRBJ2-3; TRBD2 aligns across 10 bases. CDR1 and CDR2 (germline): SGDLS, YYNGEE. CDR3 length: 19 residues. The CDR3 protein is CAGSVGSSGGAASTDTQYF. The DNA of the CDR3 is TGTGCCGGCAGCGTAGGATCAAGCGGGGGGGCGGCCAGCACAGATACGCAGTATTTT.

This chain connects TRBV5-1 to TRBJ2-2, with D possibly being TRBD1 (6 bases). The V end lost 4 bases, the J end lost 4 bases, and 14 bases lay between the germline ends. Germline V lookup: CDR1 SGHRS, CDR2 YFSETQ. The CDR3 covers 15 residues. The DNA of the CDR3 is TGCGCCAGCAGCACGGACAGACTATCCACCGGGGAGCTGTTTTTT. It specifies CASSTDRLSTGELFF.

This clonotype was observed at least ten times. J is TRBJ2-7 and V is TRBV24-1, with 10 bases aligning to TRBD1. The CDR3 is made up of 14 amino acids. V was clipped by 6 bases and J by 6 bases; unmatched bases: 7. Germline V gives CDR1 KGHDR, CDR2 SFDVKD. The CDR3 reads CATSSTGGYGEQYF. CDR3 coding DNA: TGTGCCACCAGTTCGACAGGGGGCTATGGCGAGCAGTACTTC.

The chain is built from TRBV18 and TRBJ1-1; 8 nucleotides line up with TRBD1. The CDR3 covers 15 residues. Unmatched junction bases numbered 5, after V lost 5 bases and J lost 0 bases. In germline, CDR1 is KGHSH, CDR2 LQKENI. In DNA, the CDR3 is TGTGCCAGCTCAGGGCGACAGGGGTTGAACACTGAAGCTTTCTTT. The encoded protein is CASSGRQGLNTEAFF.

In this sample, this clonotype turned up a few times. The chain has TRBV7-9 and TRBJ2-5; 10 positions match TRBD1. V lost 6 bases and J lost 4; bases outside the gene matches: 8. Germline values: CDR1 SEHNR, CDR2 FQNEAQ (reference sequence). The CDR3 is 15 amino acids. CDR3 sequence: CASSQDRGVRETQYF. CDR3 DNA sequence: TGTGCCAGCAGTCAGGACAGGGGGGTAAGAGAGACCCAGTACTTC.